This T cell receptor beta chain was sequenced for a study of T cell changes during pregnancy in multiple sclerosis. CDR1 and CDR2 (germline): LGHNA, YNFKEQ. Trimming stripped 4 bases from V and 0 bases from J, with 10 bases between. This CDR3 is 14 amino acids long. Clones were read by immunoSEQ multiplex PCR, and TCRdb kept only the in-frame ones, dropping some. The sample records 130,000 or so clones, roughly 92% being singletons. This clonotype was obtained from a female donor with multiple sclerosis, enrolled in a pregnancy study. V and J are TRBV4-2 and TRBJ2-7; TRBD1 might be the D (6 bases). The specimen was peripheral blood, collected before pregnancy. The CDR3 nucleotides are TGTGCCAGCAGCCCAGGGGATTTCTCCTACGAGCAGTACTTC. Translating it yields CASSPGDFSYEQYF.